This TCR beta chain was sequenced for a study of T-cell memory formation after mild COVID-19. General study points: A second wave expanding day 15 to 37 was CD4+-biased; contracting clones were balanced. Some clones that responded were present in memory (sampled pre-infection), which suggests cross-reactive memory joined.

The CDR3 contains 13 residues. V gave up 8 bases and J gave up 5 bases; unmatched junction bases: 7. CDR1 is MNHEY, CDR2 SVGEGT, per germline. TCRdb recomputed calls from the 5' RACE reads with MiXCR, one row per CDR3 protein. The sample yields about 240,000 distinct CDR3 sequences, 7.5% to 10% seen once. Of note for this clonotype: The target antigen is unknown.

V usage is TRBV6-2 or TRBV6-3 and J usage is TRBJ2-5; TRBD1 matches at 8 bases. Sequencing input: PBMCs or a T cell subset sorted from them (not recorded which). The receptor was isolated from a man younger than 30 who had mild COVID-19 (a few samples of this study predate the infection). Cell type and time point are not known. The CDR3 region is CASGQGAWETQYF. In nucleotides, the CDR3 is TGTGCCAGCGGACAGGGCGCTTGGGAGACCCAGTACTTC.